This TCR beta chain was captured by sequencing in a study of shared clonotypes between healthy human individuals (dated by TCRdb to the early 2020s). Some background on the complete study: The cohort included three men and a couple of women between 18 and 49 years of age. For each donor, CD4 naive and CD4 memory were each given three plates, CD8 naive was given two plates, and CD8 memory was given one plate. To estimate repertoire size and how much clonotype sharing occurs between individuals, the study deeply sequenced the blood TCR repertoires of roughly 5 healthy adults. Libraries were prepared and TCR repertoires were sequenced by different laboratories using diverse techniques, in order to increase sequencing depth and limit assay-specific biases. Between about 0.85 and 8.9 billion PBMCs per donor were obtained by leukapheresis. Findings and caveats that apply to the study as a whole: When several donors were compared, the shared fraction of clonotypes was roughly 4.8% for naive CD4, 3% to 4% for naive CD8, 2.3% for memory CD4, and about 0.36% for memory CD8. Sampling was restricted to blood, and TCR repertoires in tissues likely differ from the TCR repertoires found in blood. Compared with non-shared clonotypes, the clonotypes found in all four sorted-subset donors had higher generation probabilities. The genetic and exposure-history diversity represented was limited by the small number of donors. Based on pairwise subsampling, the degree of clonotype sharing among donors was expected to be affected by sequencing depth. Incomplete sequencing was indicated by rarefaction of sorted-subset datasets, despite the large sequencing depth. Naive subsets generally had larger estimated clonotype richness than memory subsets did.

Taken from the germline V gene, the CDR1 and CDR2 loops are MDHEN and SYDVKM. The CDR3 goes from the cysteine to the phenylalanine over 13 residues. Kept here is only the CDR3 DNA, which spans 39 bases and is read in frame from base 1. V sheds 4 bases and J sheds 7 bases, leaving 13 bases between their ends. Note on this clone: This receptor's antigen is unknown. Base qualities are not at hand, and no much larger clone is one base apart.

TCR CDR3 regions were amplified from genomic DNA by multiplex PCR using the deep immunoSEQ assay. Extracted genomic DNA from each cell subset was distributed evenly across all wells of several immunoSEQ 96-well plates, and each plate was treated as a replicate. Each replicate PCR for sorted subsets received around 200 ng genomic DNA, equal to tens of thousands of T cell genomes. Purified libraries were measured with a Qubit 3.0 fluorometer, size-checked on a Bioanalyzer 2100, and measured again with the KAPA Library Quantification kit. Every immunoSEQ 96-well plate was sequenced on a separate single-read 150-cycle Illumina NextSeq 550 flow cell. As for the authors' bioinformatics: Because the immunoSEQ output included only junctional sequences and no quality scores, the filtering could not be the same as the filtering used for full-length reads. Sequences were annotated with PyIR, a Python wrapper for IgBLAST v1.9, and V/J genes and CDR3 were assigned using IMGT germline references. Any read was removed if the V/J assignment was weak (E-value above 1e-6), the CDR3 was missing, or the read contained stop codons, out-of-frame junctions, or ambiguous translated residues. V3J clonotypes were defined by identical inferred V gene, J gene, and CDR3 amino acid sequence. Percentage overlap between repertoires was computed as shared unique clonotypes divided by the size of the smaller repertoire. Three approaches were used to assess repertoire richness: RTK rarefaction, the Chao1 estimator, and Recon v2.1 estimates of unobserved clonotypes. For all TCRbeta clonotypes obtained by the gDNA method from several donors, generation probabilities were computed with OLGA. The clones in this table, taken by TCRdb from immuneACCESS, are in-frame only. Not every clone is retained; where verified, under half of the shortfall comes from an unresolved V gene, and the cause of the rest is unknown. The V and J calls and clone size come from that table; D and trimming were worked out from the DNA. The sample contains some 630,000 clones, roughly 95% of them found a single time. The top ten hold around 0.1% of the sample.

CD8 naive samples consisted of CD45RO-negative cells that were positively selected for CCR7, yielding a CD45RA+CCR7+ population without TemRA cells. Donors were healthy HIV-negative adults with no recently reported acute infections or vaccinations. Every donor was a Caucasian adult residing in Nashville, Tennessee, USA. Blood was collected by leukapheresis, and PBMCs were isolated by Ficoll-Histopaque density gradient centrifugation and then cryopreserved in liquid nitrogen vapor phase. Analytical flow cytometry was used to check the purity and quantity of every magnetically sorted T cell population. From each sorted fraction, genomic DNA was isolated and quantified by UV absorbance on a Nanodrop 2000c.

Specimen: naive CD8+ T cells sorted from blood. The sample's cell subset or site, from its label and the paper: CD45RA+CCR7+. The chain employs TRBV28 and TRBJ1-1, and perhaps TRBD1 as D gene, on 5 matching bases. This receptor was identified in a young woman in good health. The CDR3 sequence is CASSSGSGLEAFF. DNA sequence: TGTGCCAGCAGTTCAGGGTCAGGCCTTGAAGCTTTCTTT.